This T cell receptor beta chain was sequenced for a study of vaccination effects on CD4 cells after COVID-19. CD4+ T cells specific for antigen were expanded with viral peptide pools by the ViraFEST assay before sequencing. Upon completion of around ten days in culture, CD4+ T cells were isolated. Infection with SARS-CoV-2 occurred in the person between March and December 2020, and PCR confirmed it. Cultures got half-medium changes with IL-2 on days 3 and 7. With regard to this clone: What it binds is unknown.

Germline V lookup: CDR1 SGHDT, CDR2 YYEEEE. The CDR3 sequence is 19 residues long. Trimming cost V 0 bases and J 0 bases; bases outside gene matches: 15. Measured with immunoSEQ multiplex PCR; TCRdb has only the in-frame clones, and not every one. This sample carries around 26,000 clones, 78% of them seen once, and the ten largest clones take approximately 16%. The gene calls are TRBV5-6 and TRBJ2-7; 7 bases fit TRBD2. The receptor was isolated from a human donor who had a prior SARS-CoV-2 infection. Specimen: CD4+ T cells from PBMCs cultured with HCoV-NL63 spike peptides, collected before COVID-19 vaccination. The CDR3 sequence: CASSLGSGLAVPRSYEQYF. The CDR3 region has the DNA TGTGCCAGCAGCTTGGGCTCCGGTCTAGCGGTGCCCCGCTCCTACGAGCAGTACTTC.